This record looks at one T cell receptor beta chain sequence and its context. TCRdb reprocessed the RT-PCR reads with MiXCR, giving one entry per CDR3 protein. The sample shows some 960,000 distinct CDR3 sequences, under 20% of them seen only once. These data originate in a study of patients and donors after allogeneic stem cell transplantation. Trimming took 0 bases from V and 5 from J; bases not matched to a gene: 4. This CDR3 has 16 residues. CDR1 is KGHDR and CDR2 is SFDVKD in the germline V gene. This chain joins TRBV24-1 and TRBJ2-2; 8 bases line up with TRBD2. Sequenced material: blood, either unsorted or a sorted T cell fraction (not recorded which). This receptor was identified in a human donor who was either an allogeneic HSCT recipient or a stem cell or donor lymphocyte infusion donor (not recorded which). It is not recorded whose cells these are; they may come from a transplant donor. Written as DNA, the CDR3 is TGTGCCACCAGTGATTTGAGCGGGAGTAAAACCGGGGAGCTGTTTTTT. It codes for CATSDLSGSKTGELFF.